One sample yielded the 9 T cell receptor beta chains listed below, sequenced in a study of early T cells in non-severe SARS-CoV-2 infection. TCRdb fed the 5' RACE reads into MiXCR, producing one record per CDR3 protein. Among roughly 20,000 distinct CDR3 sequences, more than 5% were seen once, and the ten largest hold under 8.5%. The sequenced sample was whole blood. The origin of the receptors is an adult who was a healthcare worker with PCR-confirmed SARS-CoV-2 infection or an uninfected control (not recorded which).

This clonotype was observed many times. This rearrangement joins TRBV20-1 to TRBJ1-1, with no clear D. The CDR3 sequence is 14 residues long. The ends were cut back, 4 bases at V and 4 bases at J, with 16 bases in the middle. Germline loops: CDR1 DFQATT, CDR2 SNEGSKA (reference sequence). In nucleotides, the CDR3 is TGCAGTGCTACGGGTTTAGGGAGTGGCACTGAAGCTTTCTTT. This gives the protein CSATGLGSGTEAFF.

This rearrangement joins TRBV9 to TRBJ2-7, with 8 bases aligning to TRBD2. V shed 0 bases, J shed 5 bases, and the junction held 7 bases outside the gene matches. Germline CDR1 and CDR2: SGDLS and YYNGEE. This CDR3 has 15 residues. CDR3 in DNA: TGTGCCAGCAGCGTAGGGGGACTAGTCGGCGACGAGCAGTACTTC. Protein product: CASSVGGLVGDEQYF.

This clonotype is medium-sized by share. The J gene is TRBJ1-5, the V gene TRBV30; 7 bases are a match to TRBD1. The trim removed 0 bases at V and 9 bases at J, leaving 8 bases unmatched. The CDR3 is made up of 14 amino acids. In germline, CDR1 is GTSNPN, CDR2 SVGIG (reference sequence). The CDR3 region has the DNA TGTGCCTGGAGTGTACGAGGGGGCGGTGGGCCCCAGCATTTT. The encoded protein is CAWSVRGGGGPQHF. The whole variable domain, remainder taken from reference TRBV30 and TRBJ1-5, is SQTIHQWPATLVQPVGSPLSLECTVEGTSNPNLYWYRQAAGRGLQLLFYSVGIGQISSEVPQNLSASRPQDRQFILSSKKLLLSDSGFYLCAWSVRGGGGPQHFGDGTRLSIL.

This clonotype was observed many times. The chain employs TRBV5-4 and TRBJ2-7, with D perhaps matching TRBD2 (5 bases). The germline V and J ends were trimmed by 0 bases and 3 bases, with 10 bases remaining between them. Germline CDR1 and CDR2: SGHNT and YYREEE (reference sequence). The CDR3 totals 14 residues. CDR3: CASSLDDGVYEQYV. CDR3 coding DNA: TGTGCCAGCAGCTTGGATGACGGGGTCTACGAGCAGTACGTC.

This clonotype is classed as medium-sized. DNA of the CDR3: TGTGCCAGCAGCCTTCGATATCGAGAGGGCGATGAGCAGTTCTTC. Encoded protein: CASSLRYREGDEQFF. The chain employs TRBV7-9 and TRBJ2-1; the D gene is possibly TRBD2 (5 bases). CDR3 length: 15 amino acids. The germline V and J ends were trimmed by 5 bases and 8 bases, with 19 bases remaining between them. Germline CDR1 SEHNR, CDR2 FQNEAQ (reference sequence).

This clonotype was seen at least ten times. The chain is built from TRBV4-1 and TRBJ2-7, with D hard to call. Germline CDR1 and CDR2: MGHRA and YSYEKL. The V and J ends lost 0 bases and 3 bases respectively, with 12 bases between them. The CDR3 is 15 amino acids. CDR3: CASSQEWASVYEQYV. For the CDR3, the DNA is TGCGCCAGCAGCCAAGAGTGGGCCAGCGTCTACGAGCAGTACGTC.

This clonotype was found many times. This chain joins TRBV12-2 and TRBJ2-7; TRBD2 is the table's D call and was not checked against the DNA. TRBV12-2 is flagged as a pseudogene. The CDR3 spans 16 residues. The CDR3 is CASRLATSGRMHEQYF. Written as DNA, the CDR3 is TGTGCAAGTCGCTTAGCGACTAGCGGGAGAATGCACGAGCAGTACTTC.

At least ten counts were recorded for this clonotype. V is TRBV30 and J is TRBJ2-7; D is ambiguous. CDR1 is GTSNPN, CDR2 SVGIG, per germline (reference sequence). The CDR3 covers 17 residues. Deletions cut 0 bases from V and 4 bases from J, with 22 bases between. CDR3 coding DNA: TGTGCCTGGAGTGTACCTTACCGACACCGCAACCGTTACGAGCAGTACGTC. Protein sequence: CAWSVPYRHRNRYEQYV.

This clonotype was detected many times. The rearrangement uses TRBV5-1 and TRBJ2-7; TRBD2 agrees at 7 bases. CDR1 and CDR2 from the germline V gene are SGHRS and YFSETQ. The ends lost 7 bases at V and 6 bases at J; junction bases unmatched: 16. The CDR3 extends over 15 amino acids. The CDR3 DNA reads TGCGCCAGCTCCCCCCTGGGGCTAGCGGTGGGCGAGCAGTACTTC. Residues: CASSPLGLAVGEQYF.